These 15 T cell receptor beta chains were all obtained from the same sample, sequenced in a study of T cell responses to AZD1222 COVID-19 vaccine. Clones were sequenced by immunoSEQ multiplex PCR, and TCRdb holds only the in-frame ones, with some missing. The sample carries tens of thousands of clones, around four fifths recorded once. Sequencing used peripheral blood, obtained on day 0 of AZD1222 vaccination. The receptors here all came from an adult in good health.

J is TRBJ2-2 and V is TRBV6-5; no definite D call. Germline CDR1 is MNHEY and CDR2 is SVGAGI. V was shortened by 2 bases and J by 3 bases, with 10 bases between the two germline ends. The CDR3 covers 15 residues. The CDR3 DNA sequence: TGTGCCAGCAGTTACGGGTACGGAGACACCGGGGAGCTGTTTTTT. The encoded protein is CASSYGYGDTGELFF.

The chain is built from TRBV6-2 or TRBV6-3 and TRBJ1-2, with D perhaps TRBD1 (5 bases). The CDR3 runs 15 residues. Germline CDR1 and CDR2: MNHEY and SVGEGT. V was shortened by 5 bases and J by 4 bases, with 17 bases between the two germline ends. The CDR3, as DNA: TGTGCCAGCAGTAGATTAACAGGAGATCGCTATGGCTACACCTTC. Protein sequence: CASSRLTGDRYGYTF.

This chain uses TRBV7-9 with TRBJ2-1, with unresolved D. CDR1 and CDR2 (germline): SEHNR, FQNEAQ (reference sequence). The CDR3 spans 14 residues. V shed 5 bases and J shed 3 bases, with 11 bases lying between them. CDR3 sequence: CASSPEGHYNEQFF. CDR3 in DNA: TGTGCCAGCAGCCCCGAAGGGCACTACAATGAGCAGTTCTTC.

The chain combines TRBV7-8 with TRBJ1-3; D gene ambiguous. V lost 1 base, J lost 0 bases, and 13 bases lay in between. CDR3 length: 17 amino acids. Germline V gives CDR1 SGHVS, CDR2 FQNEAQ. The CDR3 protein is CASSLGPELFSGNTIYF. The DNA of the CDR3 is TGTGCCAGCAGCTTAGGGCCGGAATTATTCTCTGGAAACACCATATATTTT.

The rearrangement joins TRBV27 to TRBJ2-7, with D perhaps matching TRBD1 (5 bases). This CDR3 spans 15 amino acids. Trimming took 6 bases from V and 4 from J, leaving 19 bases between them. Germline V gene sequence: CDR1 MNHEY, CDR2 SMNVEV (reference sequence). CDR3 residues: CASRKQVLGGYEQYF. CDR3 bases: TGTGCCAGCAGGAAACAGGTCCTAGGCGGATACGAGCAGTACTTC.

This clone was detected ten times or more. The rearrangement links TRBV7-9 to TRBJ1-2; no clear D. Germline assignment: CDR1 SEHNR and CDR2 FQNEAQ (reference sequence). The CDR3 spans 12 residues. The germline V and J ends were trimmed by 8 bases and 5 bases, with 12 bases remaining between them. CDR3 residues: CASRLDHYGYTF. The CDR3, as DNA: TGTGCCAGCCGCCTTGACCATTATGGCTACACCTTC.

In this sample, this clone turned up a few times. The chain couples TRBV9 to TRBJ2-4, with D uncertain. The CDR3 runs 17 residues. V lost 0 bases and J 0 bases, leaving 13 bases between the germline ends. Germline V lookup: CDR1 SGDLS, CDR2 YYNGEE. DNA for the CDR3: TGTGCCAGCAGCGTAGCTTCCGGGCCCCTAGCCAAAAACATTCAGTACTTC. Residues: CASSVASGPLAKNIQYF.

The gene calls are TRBV5-1 and TRBJ2-3; D is ambiguous. The CDR3 runs 14 residues. Germline assignment: CDR1 SGHRS and CDR2 YFSETQ. With 4 bases removed from V and 1 base from J, the gap between germline ends came to 10 bases. CDR3 DNA sequence: TGCGCCAGCAGCCTGTATCAGGGCACAGATACGCAGTATTTT. This encodes CASSLYQGTDTQYF.

The chain combines TRBV28 with TRBJ2-1; 10 positions agree with TRBD1. This CDR3 comprises 16 residues. The germline V gene has CDR1 MDHEN and CDR2 SYDVKM. V trimming: 4 bases; J trimming: 9 bases; junction bases outside the gene matches: 12. CDR3 in DNA: TGTGCCAGCAGTTCCGATGGGACAGGGGTGGGCGGTGAGCAGTTCTTC. Protein product: CASSSDGTGVGGEQFF.

This clone is a singleton in its sample. J is TRBJ2-7 and V is TRBV5-1, with D perhaps TRBD1 or TRBD2 (5 bases each). Trimming took 2 bases from V and 7 from J, leaving 16 bases between them. The germline gives CDR1 SGHRS, CDR2 YFSETQ. The CDR3 extends over 14 amino acids. CDR3 in DNA: TGCGCCAGCAGCTTCTCCGGGACGGAGGTTGAGCAGTACTTC. Its translation is CASSFSGTEVEQYF. Combining the CDR3 with reference TRBV5-1 and TRBJ2-7 gives the whole variable domain KAGVTQTPRYLIKTRGQQVTLSCSPISGHRSVSWYQQTPGQGLQFLFEYFSETQRNKGNFPGRFSGRQFSNSRSEMNVSTLELGDSALYLCASSFSGTEVEQYFGPGTRLTVT.

This chain joins TRBV2 and TRBJ2-1, with D tentatively TRBD1 (5 bases). CDR3 size: 13 residues. With 7 bases removed from V and 1 base from J, the gap between germline ends came to 8 bases. Germline V gene sequence: CDR1 SNHLY, CDR2 FYNNEI. CDR3 sequence: CASIKGSYNEQFF. In nucleotides, the CDR3 is TGTGCCAGCATAAAGGGGTCCTACAATGAGCAGTTCTTC.

CDR3 DNA sequence: TGCGCCAGCAGGAGGGGGCTCCAGGGACCGATGAACACTGAAGCTTTCTTT. Translation: CASRRGLQGPMNTEAFF. The gene calls are TRBV10-2 and TRBJ1-1, with 7 bases identical to TRBD1. Germline-derived CDR1 and CDR2 are WSHSY and SAAADI. The V and J ends lost 6 bases and 0 bases, in that order; junction bases with no gene match: 13. The CDR3 covers 17 residues.

V is TRBV28 and J is TRBJ2-7, with D unresolved. The CDR3 is 11 residues long. CDR1 is MDHEN, CDR2 SYDVKM, per germline. The V and J ends lost 4 bases and 5 bases respectively, with 6 bases between them. The CDR3 nucleotides are TGTGCCAGCAGTTGGCGAAACGAGCAGTACTTC. Translating it yields CASSWRNEQYF.

The V call is TRBV5-1, the J call TRBJ1-1, with 8 bases fitting TRBD1. The CDR3 has 15 residues. Germline-derived CDR1 and CDR2 are SGHRS and YFSETQ. V lost 4 bases to trimming and J lost 4 bases; unmatched junction nucleotides: 9. CDR3 sequence (DNA): TGCGCCAGCAGCGTCGACAGGGGAGAGGTCACTGAAGCTTTCTTT. Amino acids: CASSVDRGEVTEAFF. Full variable domain (outside the CDR3, taken from reference TRBV5-1 and TRBJ1-1): KAGVTQTPRYLIKTRGQQVTLSCSPISGHRSVSWYQQTPGQGLQFLFEYFSETQRNKGNFPGRFSGRQFSNSRSEMNVSTLELGDSALYLCASSVDRGEVTEAFFGQGTRLTVV.

The rearrangement uses TRBV28 and TRBJ2-7; TRBD1 matches 8 bases. This CDR3 has 12 amino acids. Per the germline V gene, CDR1 is MDHEN and CDR2 is SYDVKM. With V trimmed by 5 bases and J by 12 bases, 9 bases remained unmatched. The CDR3 coding sequence is TGTGCCAGCAGTATCGACAGGGGCGCTAGGTACTTC. It codes for CASSIDRGARYF.